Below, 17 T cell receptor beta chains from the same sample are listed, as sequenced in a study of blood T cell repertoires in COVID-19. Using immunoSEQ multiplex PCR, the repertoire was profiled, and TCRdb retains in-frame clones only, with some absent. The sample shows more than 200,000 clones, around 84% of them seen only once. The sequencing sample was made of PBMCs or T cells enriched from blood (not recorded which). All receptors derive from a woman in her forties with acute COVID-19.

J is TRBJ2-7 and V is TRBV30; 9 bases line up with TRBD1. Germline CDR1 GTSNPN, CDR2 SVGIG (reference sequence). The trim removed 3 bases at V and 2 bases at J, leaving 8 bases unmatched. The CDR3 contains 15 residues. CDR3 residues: CAWSRRQGVTYEQYF. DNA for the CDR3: TGTGCCTGGAGCCGGAGACAGGGGGTAACCTACGAGCAGTACTTC. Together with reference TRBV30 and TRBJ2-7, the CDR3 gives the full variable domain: SQTIHQWPATLVQPVGSPLSLECTVEGTSNPNLYWYRQAAGRGLQLLFYSVGIGQISSEVPQNLSASRPQDRQFILSSKKLLLSDSGFYLCAWSRRQGVTYEQYFGPGTRLTVT.

CDR3 protein: CASSLRASGRYEQYF. CDR3 nucleotides: TGTGCCAGCAGTTTACGGGCTAGCGGGAGATACGAGCAGTACTTC. V gene TRBV27 combines with J gene TRBJ2-7; TRBD2 matches at 10 bases. J lost 4 bases, V lost 2 bases, and 5 bases had no gene match. Germline CDR1 and CDR2: MNHEY and SMNVEV (reference sequence). This CDR3 is 15 amino acids long.

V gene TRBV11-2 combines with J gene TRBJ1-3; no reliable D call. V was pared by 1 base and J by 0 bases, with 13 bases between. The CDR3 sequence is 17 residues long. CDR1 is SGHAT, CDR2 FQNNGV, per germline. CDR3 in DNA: TGTGCCAGCAGCTTAGTGTCGCGGCCAAGCTCTGGAAACACCATATATTTT. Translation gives CASSLVSRPSSGNTIYF. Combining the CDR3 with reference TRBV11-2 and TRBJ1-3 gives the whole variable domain EAGVAQSPRYKIIEKRQSVAFWCNPISGHATLYWYQQILGQGPKLLIQFQNNGVVDDSQLPKDRFSAERLKGVDSTLKIQPAKLEDSAVYLCASSLVSRPSSGNTIYFGEGSWLTVV.

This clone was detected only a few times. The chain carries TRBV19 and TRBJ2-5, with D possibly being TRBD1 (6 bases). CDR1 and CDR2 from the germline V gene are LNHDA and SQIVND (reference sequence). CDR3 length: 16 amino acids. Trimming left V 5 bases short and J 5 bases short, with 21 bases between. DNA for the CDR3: TGTGCCAGTAGTGCCCCCAGGCAGGGGCTCGGGGAGACCCAGTACTTC. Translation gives CASSAPRQGLGETQYF.

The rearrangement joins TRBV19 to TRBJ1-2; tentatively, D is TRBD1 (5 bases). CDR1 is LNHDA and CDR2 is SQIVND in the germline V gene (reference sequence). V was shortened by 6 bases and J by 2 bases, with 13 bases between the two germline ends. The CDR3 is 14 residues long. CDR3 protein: CASSSGGSNYGYTF. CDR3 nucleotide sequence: TGTGCCAGTAGCTCCGGGGGATCCAACTATGGCTACACCTTC.

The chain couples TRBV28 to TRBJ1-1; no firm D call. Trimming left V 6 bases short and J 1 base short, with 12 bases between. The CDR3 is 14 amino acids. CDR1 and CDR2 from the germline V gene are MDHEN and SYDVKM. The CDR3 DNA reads TGTGCCAGCAGCCTTCACAGCCGGAACACTGAAGCTTTCTTT. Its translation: CASSLHSRNTEAFF.

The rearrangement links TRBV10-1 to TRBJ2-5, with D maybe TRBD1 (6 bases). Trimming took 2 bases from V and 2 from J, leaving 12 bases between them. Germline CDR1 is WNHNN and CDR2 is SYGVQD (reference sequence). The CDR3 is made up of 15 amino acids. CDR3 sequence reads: CASSETGMGQETQYF. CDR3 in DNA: TGCGCCAGCAGTGAGACAGGGATGGGGCAAGAGACCCAGTACTTC.

The CDR3 is CASSQATTGNNSPLHF. Written as DNA, the CDR3 is TGCGCCAGCAGCCAAGCAACGACAGGGAACAATTCACCCCTCCACTTT. V gene TRBV4-3 combines with J gene TRBJ1-6; 7 bases map to TRBD1. Trimming removed 1 base from V and 7 bases from J; junction bases left unmatched: 7. Germline lookup yields CDR1 LGHNA and CDR2 YSLEER. This CDR3 comprises 16 residues.

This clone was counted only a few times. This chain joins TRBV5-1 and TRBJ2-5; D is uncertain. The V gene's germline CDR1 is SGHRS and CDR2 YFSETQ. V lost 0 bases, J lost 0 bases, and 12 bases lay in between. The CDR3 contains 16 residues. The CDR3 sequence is CASSLGRTGYQETQYF. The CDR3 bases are TGCGCCAGCAGCTTGGGCCGCACCGGGTACCAAGAGACCCAGTACTTC.

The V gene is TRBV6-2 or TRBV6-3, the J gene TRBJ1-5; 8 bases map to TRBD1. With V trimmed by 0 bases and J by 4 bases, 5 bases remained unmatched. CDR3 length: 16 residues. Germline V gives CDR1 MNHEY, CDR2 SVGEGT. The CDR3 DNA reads TGTGCCAGCAGTTACTCCCGGACAGGGTATAATCAGCCCCAGCATTTT. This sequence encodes CASSYSRTGYNQPQHF.

The CDR3 DNA reads as TGTGCCAGCAGCGTAGACAGGGGGACTTCACCCCTCCACTTT. This translates into CASSVDRGTSPLHF. The chain couples TRBV9 to TRBJ1-6; 8 nucleotides align to TRBD1. CDR1 and CDR2 (germline): SGDLS, YYNGEE. J lost 9 bases, V lost 0 bases, and 2 bases had no gene match. The CDR3 runs 14 residues. The variable domain in full, with the rest retrieved from reference TRBV9 and TRBJ1-6, is DSGVTQTPKHLITATGQRVTLRCSPRSGDLSVYWYQQSLDQGLQFLIQYYNGEERAKGNILERFSAQQFPDLHSELNLSSLELGDSALYFCASSVDRGTSPLHFGNGTRLTVT.

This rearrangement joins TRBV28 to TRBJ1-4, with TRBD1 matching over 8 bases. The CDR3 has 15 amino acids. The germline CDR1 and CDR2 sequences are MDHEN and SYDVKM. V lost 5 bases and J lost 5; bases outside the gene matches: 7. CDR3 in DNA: TGTGCCAGCAGTCTACGGACAGGGAGGAATGAAAAACTGTTTTTT. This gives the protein CASSLRTGRNEKLFF. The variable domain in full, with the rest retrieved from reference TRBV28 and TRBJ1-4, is DVKVTQSSRYLVKRTGEKVFLECVQDMDHENMFWYRQDPGLGLRLIYFSYDVKMKEKGDIPEGYSVSREKKERFSLILESASTNQTSMYLCASSLRTGRNEKLFFGSGTQLSVL.

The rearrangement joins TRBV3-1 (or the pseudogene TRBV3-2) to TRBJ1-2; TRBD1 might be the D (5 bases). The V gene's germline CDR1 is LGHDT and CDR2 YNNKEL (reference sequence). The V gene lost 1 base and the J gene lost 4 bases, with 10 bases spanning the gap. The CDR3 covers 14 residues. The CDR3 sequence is CASSQVPDSYGYTF. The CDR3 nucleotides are TGTGCCAGCAGCCAAGTTCCAGACAGCTATGGCTACACCTTC.

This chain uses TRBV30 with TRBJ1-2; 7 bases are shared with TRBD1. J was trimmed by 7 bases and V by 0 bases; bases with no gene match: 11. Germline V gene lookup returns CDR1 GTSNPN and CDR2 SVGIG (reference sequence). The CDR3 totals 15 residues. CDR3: CAWSVRSRGISGYTF. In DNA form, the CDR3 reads TGTGCCTGGAGTGTACGGAGCAGGGGGATCTCTGGCTACACCTTC.

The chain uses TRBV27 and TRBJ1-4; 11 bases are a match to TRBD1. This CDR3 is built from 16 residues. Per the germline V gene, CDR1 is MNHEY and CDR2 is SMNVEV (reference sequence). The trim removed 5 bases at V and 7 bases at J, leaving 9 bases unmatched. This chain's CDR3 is CASSTGTGGFGEKLFF. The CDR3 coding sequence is TGTGCCAGCAGTACCGGGACAGGGGGTTTCGGTGAAAAACTGTTTTTT.

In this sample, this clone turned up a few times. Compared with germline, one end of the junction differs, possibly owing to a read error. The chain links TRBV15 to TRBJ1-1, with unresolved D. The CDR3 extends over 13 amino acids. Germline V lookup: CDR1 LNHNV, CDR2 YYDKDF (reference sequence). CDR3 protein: CATNRLRNTEAFF. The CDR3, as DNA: TGTGCCACCAACAGACTCCGGAACACTGAAGCTTTCTTT.

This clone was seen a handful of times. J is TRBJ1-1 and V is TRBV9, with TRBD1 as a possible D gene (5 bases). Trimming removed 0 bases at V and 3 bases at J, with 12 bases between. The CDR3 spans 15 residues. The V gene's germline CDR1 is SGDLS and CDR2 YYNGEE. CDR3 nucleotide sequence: TGTGCCAGCAGCGTAGATACGGGGGACGACACTGAAGCTTTCTTT. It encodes CASSVDTGDDTEAFF.